The clone carrying this T cell receptor beta chain was counted only a few times. The germline V gene has CDR1 SGHAT and CDR2 FQNNGV. V was cut by 0 bases and J by 1 base, with 7 bases left in between. The CDR3 has 15 residues. This entry is derived from a study of CD8+ T cells in alopecia areata. The sample's treatment: oral pan-JAK inhibitor, 5-10 mg twice daily. In each case, RNA was isolated and then reverse transcribed into cDNA as the sequencing template. The table came from immunoSEQ multiplex PCR; TCRdb's copy has only in-frame clones and leaves some out. The data hold more than 150,000 clones, with approximately 50% observed a single time.

V gene TRBV11-2 combines with J gene TRBJ2-1; the D gene is possibly TRBD2 (6 bases). The material was CD8+ T cells sorted from blood, obtained between weeks 51 and 52, from a patient treated with tofacitinib. The source of this sequence is a human donor with alopecia areata. The CDR3: CASSLEAGSYNEQFF. Written as DNA, the CDR3 is TGTGCCAGCAGCTTAGAAGCGGGTTCCTACAATGAGCAGTTCTTC.